This T cell receptor (beta chain) comes out of a study of TIL therapy for anti-PD-1-resistant metastatic lung cancer. Turning to the study itself: Tumors carried a median about 1.5 non-synonymous mutations per megabase.

Regarding time point: pre-treatment sample, taken before nivolumab and TIL therapy. Tumor tissue came from excised metastases, mostly pleural nodules or supraclavicular lymph nodes. Sequencing used immunoSEQ v3. The protocol was immunoSEQ multiplex PCR, while the TCRdb copy is restricted to in-frame clones and leaves out a portion. The table has approximately 2,600 clones, over 65% seen once. About this clone itself: The antigen remains unidentified.

The ends were cut back, 2 bases at V and 0 bases at J, with 14 bases in the middle. CDR1 is LGHNT, CDR2 FRNRAP, per germline. This CDR3 has 17 amino acids. Study results and caveats: TIL cultures after expansion showed higher clonality and lower diversity than baseline tumor (median 6% vs 31%).

The rearrangement links TRBV12-5 to TRBJ1-3; D not certain. The receptor comes from a person between 25 and 80 years old with non-small cell lung cancer. Some clones in this sample may be carry-over from other donors' samples. The sequencing used tumor tissue, collected at baseline. CDR3 in DNA: TGTGCTAGTGGTTTGCCCTCCGACCCGTTCTCTGGAAACACCATATATTTT. As protein: CASGLPSDPFSGNTIYF.